This entry is about one TCR beta chain. What it binds is unknown. These data originate in a study of cytomegalovirus exposure and HLA in healthy donors. Study context: Membership in the Caucasian-associated ancestry cluster was found for 81% of 300 to 400 genotyped donors. Study-level results: Researchers reported from a later analysis that most CMV-associated TCR beta chains appeared HLA-restricted. Productive rates of about 90% or about 30% were seen for most TCR beta V segments in an earlier analysis.

The CDR3 is made up of 15 amino acids. Germline V gene data show CDR1 as SEHNR and CDR2 as FQNEAQ (reference sequence). Unmatched junction bases numbered 8, after V lost 7 bases and J lost 0 bases. The PCR used 60 Vbeta and 13 Jbeta primers. Sequencing used immunoSEQ multiplex PCR; TCRdb keeps in-frame clones, though not all of them. The sample shows 70,000 to 85,000 clones, approximately 74% of them seen only once. This sequence was found in a man in his forties or fifties in good health and CMV-seropositive. Sequencing used PBMCs. This rearrangement joins TRBV7-9 to TRBJ2-7; 8 bases fit TRBD2. In DNA form, the CDR3 reads TGTGCCAGCACAAACGGGGGGGCAGGCTCCTACGAGCAGTACTTC. Amino acids: CASTNGGAGSYEQYF.